The T cell receptor beta chain under discussion was sequenced for a study of blood T cell repertoires in COVID-19. Study context: Acute and convalescent COVID-19 samples came from the United States, Italy and Spain.

Those enrolled, adults aged roughly 18 to 100 years, came from roughly 22 US areas. Donors in Cohort 3 counted as recovered after two negative PCRs, clearance, or symptom resolution. CDR1 is SGHTA and CDR2 is FQGNSA in the germline V gene. The CDR3 extends over 12 amino acids. Comments on this clone: Sequence at one end of the junction differs from germline and may be a read error.

Data came from immunoSEQ multiplex PCR; TCRdb stores just in-frame clones and leaves some out. The sample has roughly 360,000 clones; roughly four fifths are singletons. The TCR comes from a woman aged 45-65 years who had recovered from COVID-19. The sample consisted of PBMCs or T cells enriched from blood (not recorded which). V is TRBV7-2 and J is TRBJ2-1; TRBD1 matches at 7 bases. The CDR3 spells CASSSTGLSWLF. The CDR3 DNA reads TGTGCCAGCAGCTCGACAGGGTTATCATGGCTCTTC.